This T cell receptor (beta chain) was retrieved from a study of T-cell memory formation after mild COVID-19. Per the germline V gene, CDR1 is MNHEY and CDR2 is SMNVEV (reference sequence). The CDR3 spans 16 residues. Trimming removed 4 bases from V and 6 bases from J, with 19 bases in between. Details on this clonotype: Its target is unknown.

5'RACE primed from the constant segment yielded TCR alpha and TCR beta cDNA libraries bearing sample barcodes and UMIs. TCRdb re-analysed the 5' RACE reads in MiXCR, keeping a single row per CDR3 protein. The sample carries roughly 480,000 distinct CDR3 sequences, nearly 25% recorded once. Study-wide points: Pre-infection memory harbored some responding clones, suggesting cross-reactive memory joined. Whereas later expanders leaned CD4+, clones contracting day 15 to 85 showed a balanced CD4/CD8 makeup. The study found contracting CD4+ clones mainly in CM and EM and contracting CD8+ clones in EMRA.

Input material: PBMCs or a T cell subset sorted from them (not recorded which). V and J are TRBV27 and TRBJ1-5, with D possibly TRBD1 on 5 matching bases. This receptor was obtained from an adult woman who had mild COVID-19 (a few samples of this study predate the infection). Cell type and time point are not known. The CDR3 DNA follows: TGTGCCAGCAGTTCCCACCCGGGGCGGAACTTTCAGCCCCAGCATTTT. Protein product: CASSSHPGRNFQPQHF.